This T cell receptor beta chain was retrieved from a study of cytomegalovirus exposure and HLA in healthy donors. The ends were cut back, 5 bases at V and 3 bases at J, with 7 bases in the middle. This CDR3 comprises 12 residues. CDR1 SGDLS and CDR2 YYNGEE come from the germline V gene. The PCR used 60 Vbeta and 13 Jbeta primers. The protocol was immunoSEQ multiplex PCR, while the TCRdb copy is restricted to in-frame clones and leaves out a portion. The sample has about 120,000 clones. This TCR was recovered from a woman between 35 and 50 years old in good health and CMV-seropositive. Sequenced material: PBMCs. The V call is TRBV9, the J call TRBJ2-3; D gene uncertain. The CDR3 loop reads CASSQTTDTQYF. The CDR3 region has the DNA TGTGCCAGCAGTCAAACTACAGATACGCAGTATTTT. The variable domain in full, completed from reference TRBV9 and TRBJ2-3, reads DSGVTQTPKHLITATGQRVTLRCSPRSGDLSVYWYQQSLDQGLQFLIQYYNGEERAKGNILERFSAQQFPDLHSELNLSSLELGDSALYFCASSQTTDTQYFGPGTRLTVL.